The rows below give T cell receptor beta chains drawn from one sample of a study of blood T cell repertoires in COVID-19. Sequencing was performed with immunoSEQ multiplex PCR; in TCRdb, only in-frame clones are kept and a portion is missing. The sample includes around 260,000 clones, approximately 85% of them seen just once. Sequencing was carried out using peripheral blood. These receptors all come from a human donor with COVID-19, enrolled during active disease. The donor label of this sample is uncertain. The CDR3 runs from the conserved cysteine through the conserved F or W. A D gene is named only where the DNA matches it firmly. Only some rows state a clone size, as once, few, many or a class for expanded clones.

clone size,V gene,J gene,D gene,CDR3 protein,CDR3 DNA
NA,TRBV3-1/TRBV3-2,TRBJ2-6,NA,CASSQDYSGANVLTF,TGTGCCAGCAGCCAAGACTACTCTGGGGCCAACGTCCTGACTTTC
NA,TRBV18,TRBJ1-4,NA,CASSPTGSEKLFF,TGTGCCAGCTCACCAACGGGTAGTGAAAAACTGTTTTTT
few,TRBV27,TRBJ2-1,TRBD2,CASSPVSGTRQGQFF,TGTGCCAGCAGTCCGGTTAGCGGGACCCGCCAAGGGCAGTTCTTC
few,TRBV5-1,TRBJ1-3,NA,CASSLGQPSGNTIYF,TGCGCCAGCAGCTTGGGACAGCCCTCTGGAAACACCATATATTTT
NA,TRBV19,TRBJ1-6,TRBD1,CASQGGTGDSPLHF,TGTGCCAGCCAGGGGGGGACAGGGGATTCACCCCTCCACTTT
NA,TRBV9,TRBJ2-3,TRBD2,CASSEGAGELDTQYF,TGTGCCAGCAGCGAAGGGGCGGGAGAATTGGATACGCAGTATTTT
NA,TRBV24-1,TRBJ2-1,NA,CATAAGTLIKNEQFF,TGTGCCACCGCAGCCGGGACTCTGATAAAAAATGAGCAGTTCTTC
NA,TRBV29-1,TRBJ2-4,NA,CSVSEGGAKNIQYF,TGCAGCGTCTCCGAAGGCGGGGCCAAAAACATTCAGTACTTC
NA,TRBV6-2/TRBV6-3,TRBJ2-7,TRBD2,CASSSGGSEQYF,TGTGCCAGCAGTAGCGGGGGCTCTGAGCAGTACTTC
NA,TRBV4-1,TRBJ1-6,TRBD1,CASSTPGQGGSPLHF,TGCGCCAGCAGCACCCCGGGACAGGGGGGTTCACCCCTCCACTTT
few,TRBV9,TRBJ2-5,TRBD2,CASSVAAGGPGTQYF,TGTGCCAGCAGCGTAGCCGCGGGAGGGCCGGGGACCCAGTACTTC
NA,TRBV19,TRBJ2-1,NA,CASSGSGQSYNEQFF,TGTGCCAGTAGTGGAAGCGGCCAATCCTACAATGAGCAGTTCTTC
NA,TRBV28,TRBJ2-1,NA,CASSRGGTMLGNEQFF,TGTGCCAGCAGTCGAGGGGGGACTATGTTGGGGAATGAGCAGTTCTTC
once,TRBV28,TRBJ1-3,NA,CASSLMSSGNTIYF,TGTGCCAGCAGTTTAATGAGCTCTGGAAACACCATATATTTT
NA,TRBV6-5,TRBJ2-2,NA,CAVRGFPGELFF,TGTGCGGTCAGGGGATTTCCCGGGGAGCTGTTTTTT
NA,TRBV2,TRBJ1-6,NA,CASLSRQAPNSPLHF,TGTGCCAGCCTGAGCCGACAGGCACCCAATTCACCCCTCCACTTT
NA,TRBV5-1,TRBJ2-3,TRBD1,CASSRGQEFGTDTQYF,TGCGCCAGCAGCCGGGGACAGGAGTTCGGCACAGATACGCAGTATTTT
NA,TRBV27,TRBJ1-5,TRBD1,CASSSGTDQPQHF,TGTGCCAGCAGTTCAGGGACAGATCAGCCCCAGCATTTT
NA,TRBV27,TRBJ1-1,TRBD1,CASSRGGARNTEAFF,TGTGCCAGCAGTAGAGGGGGCGCGAGAAACACTGAAGCTTTCTTT
NA,TRBV29-1,TRBJ1-1,TRBD1,CSGFKGGAGTEAFF,TGCAGCGGCTTTAAAGGGGGCGCGGGCACTGAAGCTTTCTTT
NA,TRBV6-6,TRBJ1-1,NA,CASSYKGLDTEAFF,TGTGCCAGCAGTTACAAGGGGTTAGACACTGAAGCTTTCTTT
NA,TRBV7-3,TRBJ2-6,NA,CASSFKLSGANVLTF,TGTGCCAGCAGCTTCAAGCTCTCTGGGGCCAACGTCCTGACTTTC
NA,TRBV3-1/TRBV3-2,TRBJ1-5,NA,CASSQDLQQPQHF,TGTGCCAGCAGCCAAGATCTACAGCAGCCCCAGCATTTT
NA,TRBV7-8,TRBJ2-3,NA,CASSLDSGGSTDTQYF,TGTGCCAGCAGTTTGGACTCAGGAGGTAGCACAGATACGCAGTATTTT
NA,TRBV29-1,TRBJ1-2,NA,CSVVQGARLEGYTF,TGCAGCGTTGTACAGGGAGCAAGGCTAGAGGGCTACACCTTC
NA,TRBV7-2,TRBJ2-1,NA,CASSLLEGLVNNEQFF,TGTGCCAGCAGCTTATTGGAGGGCTTGGTAAACAATGAGCAGTTCTTC
NA,TRBV19,TRBJ1-1,NA,CASSIGGGGITEAFF,TGTGCCAGTAGTATCGGCGGGGGCGGTATCACTGAAGCTTTCTTT
once,TRBV10-3,TRBJ1-5,NA,CAISDRWGEVGNQPQHF,TGTGCCATCAGTGATAGGTGGGGAGAGGTGGGCAATCAGCCCCAGCATTTT
NA,TRBV5-4,TRBJ2-6,NA,CASSRKGGGANVLTF,TGTGCCAGCAGCCGGAAGGGAGGTGGGGCCAACGTCCTGACTTTC
NA,TRBV7-2,TRBJ1-3,TRBD1,CASSYAGTGESGNTIYF,TGTGCCAGCAGCTACGCCGGGACAGGGGAGTCTGGAAACACCATATATTTT
NA,TRBV27,TRBJ1-5,NA,CASRNPGGNQPQHF,TGTGCCAGCAGGAACCCCGGAGGGAATCAGCCCCAGCATTTT
NA,TRBV5-1,TRBJ1-5,TRBD1,CASSPGQGDQPQHF,TGCGCCAGCAGCCCCGGACAGGGTGACCAGCCCCAGCATTTT
once,TRBV19,TRBJ2-2,TRBD2,CASRPASGRDTGELFF,TGTGCCAGTAGACCAGCTAGCGGGAGGGACACCGGGGAGCTGTTTTTT
NA,TRBV3-1/TRBV3-2,TRBJ2-3,NA,CATSGVSADTQYF,TGTGCCACCTCAGGGGTGTCGGCAGATACGCAGTATTTT
few,TRBV5-4,TRBJ2-2,NA,CASSFGSGTGELFF,NA
NA,TRBV28,TRBJ2-6,NA,CASSLSGLRGGANVLTF,TGTGCCAGCAGTTTAAGTGGCCTTCGAGGAGGGGCCAACGTCCTGACTTTC
NA,TRBV4-1,TRBJ2-1,TRBD2,CASSLRLAGGDEQFF,TGCGCCAGCAGCCTTCGGTTAGCGGGAGGCGATGAGCAGTTCTTC
NA,TRBV5-5,TRBJ1-3,NA,CASSSTSPGNTIYF,TGTGCCAGCAGCTCTACGTCCCCTGGAAACACCATATATTTT